Following are 22 T cell receptor beta chains from one sample sequenced in a study of shared clonotypes between healthy human individuals. The data were produced by immunoSEQ multiplex PCR, yet TCRdb's version contains in-frame clones alone and is incomplete. Altogether about 2 million clones are present, around 96% being singletons, with the ten largest covering approximately 1.2%. In the naive CD8 group, cells lacked CD45RO and were positively selected for CCR7, so terminally differentiated effector memory CD45RA+ cells were left out. The material sequenced was naive CD8+ T cells sorted from blood. These receptor sequences come from a man aged 18-30 years in good health.

J is TRBJ2-7 and V is TRBV28; a weak D match, TRBD2 (5 bases). This CDR3 is 15 amino acids long. Per the germline V gene, CDR1 is MDHEN and CDR2 is SYDVKM. Trimming shortened V by 7 bases and J by 1 base, and 17 bases separated the two germline ends. The CDR3 loop is CASTPAGSSSYEQYF. CDR3 coding DNA: TGTGCCAGCACTCCCGCGGGTTCCTCGTCCTACGAGCAGTACTTC.

The rearrangement links TRBV6-1 to TRBJ1-2; TRBD1 matches at 9 bases. CDR1 and CDR2 (germline): MNHNS, SASEGT. J lost 9 bases, V lost 4 bases, and 15 bases had no gene match. CDR3 length equals 16 residues. The chain's CDR3 is CASSGTQAGTGLRYTF. CDR3 nucleotide sequence: TGTGCCAGCAGTGGAACACAAGCCGGGACAGGGTTACGCTACACCTTC.

The genes are TRBV6-6 and TRBJ1-5; perhaps TRBD1 as D (6 bases). Germline CDR1 and CDR2: MNHNY and SVGAGI (reference sequence). V lost 7 bases and J lost 1, with 11 bases in between. The CDR3 is made up of 14 amino acids. CDR3 amino acids: CASTQGGSNQPQHF. In DNA, the CDR3 is TGTGCCAGCACACAGGGAGGAAGCAATCAGCCCCAGCATTTT.

Comments on this clone: The junction departs from the called germline gene at one end, perhaps through a read error. V is TRBV7-7 and J is TRBJ2-7, with 7 bases lining up with TRBD2. The CDR3 runs 19 residues. The germline V gene has CDR1 SSHAT and CDR2 FNYEAQ (reference sequence). The CDR3 DNA follows: TGTGCTAGCAGCTTTTCCGAGAGGGAGGGGCGACCTTACCCCAACGAGCAGTACTTC. Translation gives CASSFSEREGRPYPNEQYF.

The chain employs TRBV7-9 and TRBJ2-1; perhaps TRBD2 as D (7 bases). V lost 8 bases to trimming and J lost 2 bases, with 13 bases between them. This CDR3 has 14 amino acids. Per the germline V gene, CDR1 is SEHNR and CDR2 is FQNEAQ (reference sequence). CDR3 sequence: CASLGGAPYNEQFF. In DNA, the CDR3 is TGTGCCAGCCTGGGGGGGGCACCCTACAATGAGCAGTTCTTC.

The chain links TRBV2 to TRBJ2-5, with D unclear. This CDR3 spans 13 amino acids. The germline V and J ends were trimmed by 1 base and 3 bases, with 6 bases remaining between them. Germline CDR1 SNHLY, CDR2 FYNNEI. Here the CDR3 reads CASSEVAKETQYF. For the CDR3, the DNA is TGTGCCAGCAGTGAAGTGGCCAAAGAGACCCAGTACTTC.

CDR3 DNA sequence: TGTGCCAGTAGTATAGTACTAGCGGGCTCAGATACGCAGTATTTT. It translates to CASSIVLAGSDTQYF. The chain uses TRBV19 and TRBJ2-3, with 9 bases that match TRBD2. The length of the CDR3 is 15 residues. V shed 1 base and J 4 bases; nucleotides not matched to a gene: 3. Germline loops: CDR1 LNHDA, CDR2 SQIVND (reference sequence).

The V and J genes are TRBV25-1 and TRBJ2-1; D is uncertain. Germline CDR1 MGHDK, CDR2 SYGVNS. V was pared by 7 bases and J by 3 bases, with 13 bases between. This CDR3 has 14 amino acids. The CDR3 DNA is TGTGCCAGCAAAGGCCCCGACCTCTACAATGAGCAGTTCTTC. It yields the protein CASKGPDLYNEQFF.

This chain uses TRBV15 with TRBJ2-7, with TRBD1 as a possible D gene (5 bases). Germline V gene lookup returns CDR1 LNHNV and CDR2 YYDKDF (reference sequence). The V end was cut by 0 bases, the J end by 2 bases, with 20 bases between. CDR3 size: 18 residues. CDR3 loop: CATSRDHLRTGGAYEQYF. CDR3 DNA sequence: TGTGCCACCAGCAGAGATCACCTGAGAACAGGTGGGGCCTACGAGCAGTACTTC.

J is TRBJ2-3 and V is TRBV19; 9 positions agree with TRBD1. V gave up 5 bases and J gave up 5 bases; unmatched junction bases: 8. Germline loops: CDR1 LNHDA, CDR2 SQIVND (reference sequence). This CDR3 spans 15 amino acids. CDR3: CASSATGTGIDTQYF. In DNA, the CDR3 is TGTGCCAGTAGTGCGACTGGGACAGGGATAGATACGCAGTATTTT.

The CDR3 spells CASSVGLSYEQYF. The CDR3 nucleotides are TGTGCCAGCAGTGTCGGCTTGTCCTACGAGCAGTACTTC. The chain employs TRBV25-1 and TRBJ2-7; D uncertain. This CDR3 has 13 amino acids. V shed 4 bases and J shed 1 base, with 8 bases lying between them. CDR1 and CDR2 (germline): MGHDK, SYGVNS.

This chain uses TRBV7-9 with TRBJ1-1; D uncertain. Germline V gene sequence: CDR1 SEHNR, CDR2 FQNEAQ (reference sequence). The CDR3 has 18 amino acids. Between the trimmed V and J ends, which lost 2 bases and 1 base, there was a span of 20 bases. This chain's CDR3 is CASSLKMSPTDENTEAFF. Written as DNA, the CDR3 is TGTGCCAGCAGCTTAAAGATGTCTCCGACGGACGAGAACACTGAAGCTTTCTTT.

The genes are TRBV19 and TRBJ2-3, with 7 positions matching TRBD1. Per germline, CDR1 LNHDA and CDR2 SQIVND (reference sequence). The ends lost 4 bases at V and 1 base at J; junction bases unmatched: 2. This CDR3 comprises 14 residues. The CDR3 DNA follows: TGTGCCAGTAGTAGTCAGGGGGGCACAGATACGCAGTATTTT. This codes for CASSSQGGTDTQYF. The full variable domain, rest sourced from reference TRBV19 and TRBJ2-3, is DGGITQSPKYLFRKEGQNVTLSCEQNLNHDAMYWYRQDPGQGLRLIYYSQIVNDFQKGDIAEGYSVSREKKESFPLTVTSAQKNPTAFYLCASSSQGGTDTQYFGPGTRLTVL.

V usage is TRBV4-1 and J usage is TRBJ2-7; D uncertain. Germline V gene lookup returns CDR1 MGHRA and CDR2 YSYEKL. The CDR3 is 16 residues long. The CDR3 spells CASAVGMGTLTYEQYF. As DNA, the CDR3 is TGCGCATCCGCGGTTGGTATGGGAACCCTGACCTACGAGCAGTACTTC.

The rearrangement uses TRBV11-2 and TRBJ2-1, with 9 nucleotides matching TRBD2. The CDR3 extends over 17 amino acids. After removal of 1 base from V and 6 bases from J, the junction contained 10 bases not matched to a gene. Germline V gene data show CDR1 as SGHAT and CDR2 as FQNNGV. The CDR3 here is CASSLGPSGAAINEQFF. The CDR3 DNA reads TGTGCCAGCAGCTTAGGGCCTAGCGGGGCCGCCATCAATGAGCAGTTCTTC.

This CDR3 is CASSELGTGNGYTF. CDR3 DNA: TGTGCCAGCAGTGAATTAGGGACAGGGAATGGCTACACCTTC. This chain links TRBV25-1 with TRBJ1-2; 9 bases agree with TRBD1. CDR1 MGHDK and CDR2 SYGVNS come from the germline V gene. V gave up 1 base and J gave up 6 bases; unmatched junction bases: 3. The CDR3 loop spans 14 amino acids.

With respect to this clone: The identical CDR3 is also encoded by other nucleotide sequences in the sample. The rearrangement joins TRBV5-6 to TRBJ2-7; no reliable D call. The V end was cut by 5 bases, the J end by 1 base, with 7 bases between. CDR1 and CDR2 from the germline V gene are SGHDT and YYEEEE. The CDR3 spans 12 residues. Here the CDR3 reads CASSSLSYEQYF. CDR3 nucleotides: TGTGCCAGCAGTTCCTTGTCCTACGAGCAGTACTTC.

This clone showed up just once. The junction differs from germline at one of its ends, possibly a read error. The chain uses TRBV7-7 and TRBJ2-5; 8 nucleotides line up with TRBD1. This CDR3 contains 16 residues. Per germline, CDR1 SSHAT and CDR2 FNYEAQ (reference sequence). CDR3 residues: CASSLDRAGGAETQYF. CDR3 DNA: TGTGCTAGCAGCTTAGATAGGGCAGGGGGCGCGGAGACCCAGTACTTC.

A note on this clone: At the DNA level, this CDR3 is encoded by other sequences in the same sample as well. The chain is built from TRBV4-1 and TRBJ2-7; D unresolved. The CDR3 covers 13 residues. Germline-derived CDR1 and CDR2 are MGHRA and YSYEKL. V dropped 1 base and J dropped 5 bases, with 9 bases sitting between them. CDR3 sequence reads: CASSQAGGDEQYF. The DNA for the CDR3 is TGCGCCAGCAGCCAAGCAGGTGGAGACGAGCAGTACTTC.

This chain joins TRBV7-9 and TRBJ1-1, with 8 bases identical to TRBD1. Germline-derived CDR1 and CDR2 are SEHNR and FQNEAQ (reference sequence). The CDR3 runs 15 residues. With 5 bases clipped from V and 5 bases from J, the junction kept 10 bases outside the gene matches. DNA for the CDR3: TGTGCCAGCAGCGCTATCGGACAGGGCGGGACTGAAGCTTTCTTT. Amino acid sequence: CASSAIGQGGTEAFF.

The J gene is TRBJ2-7, the V gene TRBV9; D is uncertain. CDR1 SGDLS and CDR2 YYNGEE come from the germline V gene. The CDR3 totals 14 residues. V was trimmed by 4 bases and J by 4 bases, leaving 15 bases between them. CDR3 nucleotides: TGTGCCAGCAGCCTTGGGTCTCGGCCTTACGAGCAGTACTTC. Its protein is CASSLGSRPYEQYF. Together with reference TRBV9 and TRBJ2-7, the CDR3 gives the full variable domain: DSGVTQTPKHLITATGQRVTLRCSPRSGDLSVYWYQQSLDQGLQFLIQYYNGEERAKGNILERFSAQQFPDLHSELNLSSLELGDSALYFCASSLGSRPYEQYFGPGTRLTVT.

The V and J genes are TRBV7-9 and TRBJ2-5; unclear D gene. Germline V CDR1 and CDR2: SEHNR, FQNEAQ (reference sequence). Trimming pared 4 bases from V and 2 bases from J, leaving 8 bases between. CDR3 length: 13 amino acids. CDR3 protein: CASSYGWQETQYF. The CDR3 nucleotides are TGTGCCAGCAGCTACGGTTGGCAAGAGACCCAGTACTTC.